These 5 T cell receptor beta chains came from one sample sequenced in a study of T-cell reconstitution after alpha-beta-depleted transplantation in children. Preparing the TCRbeta library involved the use of unique molecular identifiers. MiXCR, applied by TCRdb to the PCR reads, yields one record per CDR3 protein. The table shows approximately 270,000 distinct CDR3 sequences, with roughly 25% occurring only once. The material was PBMCs, mostly from graft donor cells, obtained 360 days after TCRalphabeta/CD19-depleted stem cell transplant. These receptors were obtained from a female patient younger than 10 who had a stem cell transplant for congenital amegakaryocytic thrombocytopenia, so the T cells may come from the graft donor.

This clonotype came up a few times. This chain uses TRBV9 with TRBJ2-6; 11 nucleotides line up with TRBD1. Germline V CDR1 and CDR2: SGDLS, YYNGEE. The CDR3 is 18 amino acids. Trimming at V came to 0 bases and at J to 1 base, leaving 3 bases not matched to a gene. The CDR3 sequence: CASSVEDRGRSGANVLTF. In nucleotides, the CDR3 is TGTGCCAGCAGCGTAGAGGACAGGGGGCGTTCTGGGGCCAACGTCCTGACTTTC.

This clonotype turned up a few times. J is TRBJ2-3 and V is TRBV6-1, with 9 bases that match TRBD1. Germline V CDR1 and CDR2: MNHNS, SASEGT. This CDR3 is built from 16 residues. J lost 4 bases, V lost 6 bases, and 11 bases had no gene match. The CDR3 reads CASSPDRGARADTQYF. For the CDR3, the DNA is TGTGCCAGCAGCCCTGACAGGGGGGCCCGAGCAGATACGCAGTATTTT.

This chain links TRBV7-3 with TRBJ1-1; 10 bases are a match to TRBD1. CDR3 length: 16 residues. CDR1 SGHTA and CDR2 FQGTGA come from the germline V gene. Trimming took 2 bases from V and 3 from J; bases not matched to a gene: 6. The CDR3, as DNA: TGTGCCAGCAGCTTATCGGTGACAGGGGGCTACACTGAAGCTTTCTTT. This encodes CASSLSVTGGYTEAFF.

This chain joins TRBV6-1 and TRBJ2-5; D gene ambiguous. V was pared by 6 bases and J by 5 bases, with 13 bases between. The CDR3 contains 13 residues. Per germline, CDR1 MNHNS and CDR2 SASEGT. In DNA, the CDR3 is TGTGCCAGCAGGGCATTAGGAAGGGAGACCCAGTACTTC. Protein product: CASRALGRETQYF.

This clonotype was found a few times. V and J are TRBV19 and TRBJ2-6; 7 nucleotides line up with TRBD1. Germline V lookup: CDR1 LNHDA, CDR2 SQIVND (reference sequence). This CDR3 is 17 amino acids long. The V gene end was trimmed by 2 bases and the J gene end by 2 bases; junction bases not matched to a gene: 6. Written as DNA, the CDR3 is TGTGCCAGTAGTATATCCCTAGGGGGCGCTGGGGCCAACGTCCTGACTTTC. Amino acid sequence: CASSISLGGAGANVLTF. Filled out from reference TRBV19 and TRBJ2-6, the complete variable domain reads DGGITQSPKYLFRKEGQNVTLSCEQNLNHDAMYWYRQDPGQGLRLIYYSQIVNDFQKGDIAEGYSVSREKKESFPLTVTSAQKNPTAFYLCASSISLGGAGANVLTFGAGSRLTVL.